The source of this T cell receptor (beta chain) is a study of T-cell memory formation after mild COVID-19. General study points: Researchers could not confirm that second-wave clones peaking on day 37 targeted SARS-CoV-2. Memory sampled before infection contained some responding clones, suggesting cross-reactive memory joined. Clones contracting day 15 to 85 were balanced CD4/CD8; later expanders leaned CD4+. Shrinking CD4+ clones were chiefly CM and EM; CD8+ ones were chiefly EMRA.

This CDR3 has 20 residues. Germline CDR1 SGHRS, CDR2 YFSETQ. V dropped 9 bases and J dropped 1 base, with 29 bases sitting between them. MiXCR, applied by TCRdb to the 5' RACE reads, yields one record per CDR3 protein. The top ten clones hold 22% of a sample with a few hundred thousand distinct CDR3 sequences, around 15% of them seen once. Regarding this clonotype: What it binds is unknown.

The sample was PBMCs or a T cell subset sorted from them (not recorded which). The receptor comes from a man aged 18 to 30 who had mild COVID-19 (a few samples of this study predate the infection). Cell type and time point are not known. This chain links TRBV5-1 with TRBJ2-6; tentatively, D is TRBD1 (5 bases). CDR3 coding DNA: TGCGCCACCCGCCTGGCAGGGAATTTGGGTGCCGCGTCTGGGGCCAACGTCCTGACTTTC. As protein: CATRLAGNLGAASGANVLTF. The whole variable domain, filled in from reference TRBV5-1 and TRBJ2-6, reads KAGVTQTPRYLIKTRGQQVTLSCSPISGHRSVSWYQQTPGQGLQFLFEYFSETQRNKGNFPGRFSGRQFSNSRSEMNVSTLELGDSALYLCATRLAGNLGAASGANVLTFGAGSRLTVL.